The present T cell receptor beta chain was sequenced within a study of T-cell memory formation after mild COVID-19. The CDR3 is made up of 13 amino acids. Trimming stripped 5 bases from V and 4 bases from J, with 9 bases between. This clonotype was counted a few times. TCRdb reanalysed the 5' RACE reads using MiXCR and keeps one entry per CDR3 protein. The data show 100,000 to 150,000 distinct CDR3 sequences, about 18% seen once. The V and J genes are TRBV12-3 or TRBV12-4 and TRBJ1-5, with no clear D. This sequence was found in a man between 18 and 35 years old who had mild COVID-19 (a few samples of this study predate the infection). Cell type and time point are not known. Sequences were obtained from PBMCs or a T cell subset sorted from them (not recorded which). CDR3 coding DNA: TGTGCCAGCAGTACGAGTTGGAATCAGCCCCAGCATTTT. Protein sequence: CASSTSWNQPQHF.